Listed below are T cell receptor beta chains from one sample, sequenced in a study of blood T cell repertoires in COVID-19. Clones were sequenced by immunoSEQ multiplex PCR, and TCRdb holds only the in-frame ones, with some missing. The table has 80,000 to 90,000 clones, about four fifths seen once; the top ten hold about 2%. Sequenced input: peripheral blood. The receptors derive from a woman aged 70-85 years with acute or convalescent COVID-19. Both conserved end residues are part of each CDR3. The D gene is left open where the match is weak. Expanded clones are given a class, and other clones once, few, many or no size at all.

v_gene,d_gene,j_gene,abundance,CDR3aa,CDR3nt
TRBV5-1,NA,TRBJ2-2,few,CASSLGSGNTGELFF,TGCGCCAGCAGCTTGGGGTCGGGGAACACCGGGGAGCTGTTTTTT
TRBV20-1,TRBD2,TRBJ2-5,NA,CSASSGGESETQYF,TGCAGTGCTAGTAGCGGGGGGGAATCGGAGACCCAGTACTTC
TRBV2,TRBD1,TRBJ1-2,NA,CASTLGGQNYGYTF,TGTGCCAGCACCTTAGGGGGACAGAACTATGGCTACACCTTC
TRBV9,TRBD1,TRBJ1-2,few,CASSTGQGNYGYTF,TGTGCCAGCAGCACGGGACAGGGGAACTATGGCTACACCTTC
TRBV2,NA,TRBJ1-4,NA,CASSPDGNEKLFF,TGTGCCAGCAGTCCAGACGGGAATGAAAAACTGTTTTTT
TRBV11-3,NA,TRBJ1-1,NA,CASSLEQGSPEAFF,TGTGCCAGCAGCTTAGAGCAGGGGAGTCCTGAAGCTTTCTTT
TRBV5-1,NA,TRBJ2-3,NA,CASSLSSRPDTQYF,TGCGCCAGCAGCTTATCCTCTCGTCCAGATACGCAGTATTTT
TRBV2,NA,TRBJ2-7,NA,CASAREYEQYF,TGTGCCAGCGCGAGGGAATACGAGCAGTACTTC
TRBV15,TRBD1,TRBJ1-1,NA,CATSPTGGLNTEAFF,TGTGCCACCAGCCCGACAGGGGGTCTCAACACTGAAGCTTTCTTT
TRBV2,NA,TRBJ1-2,NA,CASSEAVTVIYGYTF,TGTGCCAGCAGTGAAGCTGTGACTGTTATCTATGGCTACACCTTC
TRBV2,NA,TRBJ2-2,once,CASSRTENTGELFF,TGTGCCAGCAGCAGGACAGAGAACACCGGGGAGCTGTTTTTT
TRBV9,NA,TRBJ1-4,NA,CASGQGPANEKLFF,TGTGCCAGCGGGCAGGGGCCAGCTAATGAAAAACTGTTTTTT
TRBV18,NA,TRBJ1-1,NA,CASSLPGQIEAFF,TGTGCCAGCTCACTACCGGGACAAATTGAAGCTTTCTTT
TRBV5-5,NA,TRBJ2-6,NA,CASSSTGLSGANVLTF,TGTGCCAGCAGCTCGACAGGCCTCTCTGGGGCCAACGTCCTGACTTTC
TRBV6-6,NA,TRBJ1-4,NA,CASSYLLSTNEKLFF,TGTGCCAGCAGTTATCTTCTGTCAACTAATGAAAAACTGTTTTTT
TRBV5-5,TRBD1,TRBJ2-1,NA,CASSTTGDGVQFF,TGTGCCAGCAGCACGACAGGGGATGGGGTGCAGTTCTTC
TRBV2,NA,TRBJ2-5,NA,CASSAIETQYF,TGTGCCAGCAGTGCCATAGAGACCCAGTACTTC
TRBV9,NA,TRBJ1-1,once,CASSVEGQQNTEAFF,TGTGCCAGCAGCGTAGAGGGGCAGCAGAACACTGAAGCTTTCTTT
TRBV11-2,NA,TRBJ2-7,few,CASSLGSAYEQYF,TGTGCCAGCAGCTTAGGTTCCGCCTACGAGCAGTACTTC
TRBV15,NA,TRBJ2-1,NA,CATSVSLSVYNEQFF,TGTGCCACCAGCGTCTCCCTCAGTGTGTACAATGAGCAGTTCTTC
TRBV4-1,NA,TRBJ1-6,NA,CASSHTTATRSPLHF,TGCGCCAGCAGCCATACGACAGCAACTCGTTCACCCCTCCACTTT
TRBV30,TRBD1,TRBJ1-1,NA,CAWSRGAGAEAFF,TGTGCCTGGAGCAGGGGGGCCGGGGCTGAAGCTTTCTTT
TRBV5-1,NA,TRBJ2-1,NA,CASSLSDPSGDEQFF,TGCGCCAGCAGCTTGTCGGACCCCTCAGGGGATGAGCAGTTCTTC
TRBV5-1,TRBD1,TRBJ1-3,NA,CASSLRTGTASGNTIYF,TGCGCCAGCAGTTTGAGAACCGGGACAGCCTCTGGAAACACCATATATTTT
TRBV28,TRBD1,TRBJ2-7,NA,CASDHRGRNEQYF,TGTGCCAGCGACCACAGGGGGAGGAACGAGCAGTACTTC
TRBV5-4,NA,TRBJ1-6,NA,CASSLEGGGNSPLHF,TGTGCCAGCAGCTTGGAAGGGGGGGGTAATTCACCCCTCCACTTT
TRBV29-1,TRBD2,TRBJ2-7,NA,CSVEGLAVNNEQYF,TGCAGCGTTGAGGGTCTAGCGGTCAACAACGAGCAGTACTTC
TRBV15,NA,TRBJ1-1,NA,CATSRQYNRETEAFF,TGTGCCACCAGCAGACAATACAACAGGGAGACTGAAGCTTTCTTT
TRBV30,TRBD2,TRBJ2-1,NA,CAWSVQGGGYNEQFF,TGTGCCTGGAGTGTACAGGGCGGGGGGTACAATGAGCAGTTCTTC
TRBV11-3,TRBD2,TRBJ2-5,few,CASSLGLAGTGETQYF,TGTGCCAGCAGCCTTGGACTAGCGGGTACAGGGGAGACCCAGTACTTC
TRBV19,TRBD2,TRBJ2-1,NA,CASKGLAGGWTYNEQFF,TGTGCCAGTAAGGGACTAGCGGGGGGGTGGACCTACAATGAGCAGTTCTTC
TRBV2,NA,TRBJ1-1,NA,CASSPSGALEAFF,TGTGCCAGCAGTCCTAGCGGGGCCCTGGAAGCTTTCTTT
TRBV6-6,TRBD1,TRBJ1-2,few,CASSSKQGNGYTF,TGTGCCAGCAGTTCCAAACAGGGGAATGGCTACACCTTC
TRBV7-6,TRBD1,TRBJ2-7,once,CASSLAMTGGHEQYF,TGTGCCAGCAGCTTAGCAATGACAGGGGGCCACGAGCAGTACTTC
TRBV4-2,NA,TRBJ2-7,few,CASSQDGEGVTYEQYF,TGTGCCAGCAGCCAAGATGGGGAGGGGGTAACTTACGAGCAGTACTTC
TRBV6-5,TRBD2,TRBJ2-3,NA,CASSSRTSGITDTQYF,TGTGCCAGCAGTTCGAGGACTAGCGGAATCACAGATACGCAGTATTTT
TRBV18,TRBD1,TRBJ1-6,NA,CASSPFGVAGGSYNSPLHF,TGTGCCAGCTCACCATTTGGAGTGGCAGGGGGTTCCTATAATTCACCCCTCCACTTT
TRBV10-3,NA,TRBJ1-5,NA,CAISEGGGLNQPQHF,TGTGCCATCAGTGAAGGGGGGGGACTCAATCAGCCCCAGCATTTT
TRBV4-1,TRBD2,TRBJ2-1,NA,CASSQDHGGAGDEQFF,TGCGCCAGCAGCCAAGACCACGGGGGGGCTGGGGATGAGCAGTTCTTC
TRBV28,TRBD1,TRBJ1-5,few,CASSSQIQGGNQPQHF,TGTGCCAGCAGCTCCCAAATACAGGGGGGCAATCAGCCCCAGCATTTT
TRBV4-1,TRBD1,TRBJ2-2,NA,CASSHYGTASGELFF,TGCGCCAGCAGCCACTACGGGACAGCATCCGGGGAGCTGTTTTTT
TRBV27,TRBD1,TRBJ2-7,few,CASSRTGTGAHEQYF,TGTGCCAGCAGCCGGACCGGGACAGGGGCCCACGAGCAGTACTTC
TRBV6-1,NA,TRBJ1-2,NA,CASSEEPGVYYGYTF,TGTGCCAGCAGTGAGGAACCAGGTGTTTATTATGGCTACACCTTC
TRBV29-1,TRBD1,TRBJ1-2,NA,CSVVGTAYGYTF,TGCAGCGTTGTCGGGACAGCCTATGGCTACACCTTC
TRBV6-5,TRBD1,TRBJ1-2,NA,CASSYGTGGGYTF,TGTGCCAGCAGTTACGGGACAGGCGGTGGCTACACCTTC
TRBV28,NA,TRBJ1-6,NA,CASSLYRDDNSPLHF,TGTGCCAGCAGTTTATACAGGGATGATAATTCACCCCTCCACTTT
TRBV18,NA,TRBJ1-1,NA,CASSPVNTGTEAFF,TGTGCCAGCTCACCTGTTAATACTGGCACTGAAGCTTTCTTT
TRBV11-3,NA,TRBJ1-1,NA,CASSFQSQGFEAFF,TGTGCCAGCAGCTTTCAATCTCAGGGCTTCGAAGCTTTCTTT
TRBV2,TRBD2,TRBJ2-5,NA,CASSRGLEETQYF,TGTGCCAGCAGTCGAGGACTAGAAGAGACCCAGTACTTC
TRBV7-3,NA,TRBJ1-1,NA,CASSQRQNTEAFF,TGTGCCAGCAGCCAGAGACAAAACACTGAAGCTTTCTTT
TRBV9,NA,TRBJ2-1,NA,CASSYQGGGSNEQFF,TGTGCCAGCAGTTACCAGGGGGGTGGGAGCAATGAGCAGTTCTTC
TRBV5-1,TRBD1,TRBJ2-7,NA,CASSLWGMTGNEQYF,TGCGCCAGCAGCTTGTGGGGGATGACAGGGAACGAGCAGTACTTC
TRBV6-2/TRBV6-3,NA,TRBJ1-5,NA,CASSTLQGLRTQHF,TGTGCCAGCAGTACACTTCAGGGTTTAAGGACCCAGCATTTT
TRBV7-9,NA,TRBJ1-2,NA,CASSLAGAEANYGYTF,TGTGCCAGCAGCTTAGCGGGCGCAGAAGCTAACTATGGCTACACCTTC
TRBV7-2,TRBD2,TRBJ2-7,NA,CASSLETSYMLEQYF,TGTGCCAGCAGCTTAGAGACTAGCTATATGCTCGAGCAGTACTTC
TRBV7-9,NA,TRBJ1-5,NA,CASSPGFDDQPQHF,TGTGCCAGCAGCCCAGGGTTTGATGATCAGCCCCAGCATTTT
TRBV30,TRBD1,TRBJ1-2,NA,CAWSDRERNIGGYTF,TGTGCCTGGAGCGACAGGGAGAGGAATATTGGTGGCTACACCTTC